This paragraph reports one T cell receptor beta chain. The sample originates from a study of T cell changes during pregnancy in multiple sclerosis. Profiling relied on immunoSEQ multiplex PCR, and the TCRdb table lists in-frame clones only, not all of them. This table has around 54,000 clones, about nine tenths appearing once. This CDR3 spans 15 amino acids. V shed 4 bases and J 2 bases; nucleotides not matched to a gene: 9. Germline loops: CDR1 SGHTS, CDR2 YDEGEE. The sequences come from CD4+ T cells from peripheral blood mononuclear cells, collected after pregnancy. The receptor comes from a female donor in good health, enrolled as a control in a pregnancy study. J is TRBJ2-7 and V is TRBV5-8; 7 nucleotides agree with TRBD1. The CDR3 sequence: CASSMGTVGTYEQYF. The CDR3 nucleotides are TGTGCCAGCAGCATGGGGACAGTCGGTACCTACGAGCAGTACTTC.